Listed here are 20 T cell receptor beta chains from one sample, sequenced in a study of T cell repertoires in cytomegalovirus infection. These receptors' antigens are unknown. A single record per CDR3 protein comes from TCRdb applying MiXCR to the reads. This sample has some 700,000 distinct CDR3 sequences, with 30% to 40% found just once. The specimen comprised cultured PBMCs, sampled from culture after CMV antigen stimulation. The receptor set was obtained from a human donor in good health (CMV status not recorded). Some clones in this sample may be carry-over from other donors' samples.

The table lists this clonotype with a count of one. The rearrangement links TRBV11-2 to TRBJ2-5; the match to TRBD2 covers 8 bases. This CDR3 has 13 amino acids. Germline CDR1 SGHAT, CDR2 FQNNGV. CDR3 in amino acids: CCSGTSRQETQYF. In DNA, the CDR3 is TGTTGCTCCGGGACTAGTAGGCAAGAGACCCAGTACTTC.

This clonotype showed up just a few times. This chain links TRBV11-3 with TRBJ2-5, with TRBD2 matching 11 bases. The J segment lost 5 bases and the V segment lost 5 bases, leaving 13 bases of the junction unmatched. This CDR3 region has 17 residues. The V gene's germline CDR1 is SGHNT and CDR2 YENEEA. The DNA of the CDR3 is TGTGCCAGCAGCCCGCGGGCTAGCGGGGGGACGGGGGAGACCCAGTACTTC. This translates into CASSPRASGGTGETQYF.

This clonotype was detected a few times. This chain connects TRBV7-2 to TRBJ1-6, with a tentative D call TRBD1 (6 bases). Germline CDR1 SGHTA, CDR2 FQGNSA. The CDR3 runs 17 residues. V gave up 0 bases and J gave up 6 bases, with 15 bases separating them. In nucleotides, the CDR3 is TGTGCCAGCAGCTTAGCGCCCCTGGACAGCCGTAATTCACCCCTCCACTTT. Translating it yields CASSLAPLDSRNSPLHF.

The DNA of the CDR3 is TGTGCCAGCAGTTGGAGGAGTGGGGCGGATGGCTACACCTTC. Its translation: CASSWRSGADGYTF. The gene calls are TRBV12-3 or TRBV12-4 and TRBJ1-2; perhaps TRBD1 as D (5 bases). CDR3 size: 14 residues. Trimming shortened V by 4 bases and J by 6 bases, and 15 bases separated the two germline ends.

This clonotype has only a few counts. The CDR3 here is CAISSGAPETQYF. In DNA form, the CDR3 reads TGTGCCATCAGTTCAGGGGCCCCAGAGACCCAGTACTTC. The rearrangement uses TRBV10-3 and TRBJ2-5; maybe TRBD1 (6 bases). CDR1 is ENHRY, CDR2 SYGVKD, per germline. Trimming removed 5 bases at V and 4 bases at J, with 11 bases between. The CDR3 extends over 13 amino acids.

This rearrangement joins TRBV7-9 to TRBJ2-2; 8 bases map to TRBD2. The CDR3 has 14 residues. With V trimmed by 8 bases and J by 8 bases, 10 bases remained unmatched. Germline loops: CDR1 SEHNR, CDR2 FQNEAQ (reference sequence). CDR3: CASLTSGPPGELFF. In DNA form, the CDR3 reads TGTGCCAGCCTCACTAGCGGACCACCTGGGGAGCTGTTTTTT.

The genes are TRBV27 and TRBJ1-2, with no clear D. Between the trimmed V and J ends, which lost 3 bases and 7 bases, there was a span of 12 bases. The CDR3 spans 13 residues. From germline, CDR1 is MNHEY and CDR2 SMNVEV (reference sequence). In DNA, the CDR3 is TGTGCCAGCAGTTTCTCGGCCACTGGTGGCTACACCTTC. This sequence encodes CASSFSATGGYTF.

This chain's CDR3 is CASSIGDGNQETQYF. Here the CDR3 DNA reads TGTGCCAGTAGTATTGGGGACGGGAATCAAGAGACCCAGTACTTC. The rearrangement joins TRBV19 to TRBJ2-5, with D perhaps given as TRBD1 or TRBD2 (5 bases each). The CDR3 is 15 residues long. CDR1 LNHDA and CDR2 SQIVND come from the germline V gene (reference sequence). Trimming removed 3 bases at V and 2 bases at J, with 13 bases between.

This chain uses TRBV7-8 with TRBJ2-7; D possibly matches TRBD1 or TRBD2 (5 bases each). The CDR3 consists of 14 residues. CDR1 SGHVS and CDR2 FQNEAQ come from the germline V gene. V lost 5 bases and J lost 3, with 14 bases in between. CDR3 DNA sequence: TGTGCCAGCAGCAAACGGGACCGGAACTACGAGCAGTACTTC. The encoded protein is CASSKRDRNYEQYF.

Comments on this clonotype: A read error may produce the germline difference seen at one junction end. The chain carries TRBV12-5 and TRBJ2-4; unclear D gene. The germline gives CDR1 LGHNT, CDR2 FRNRAP. This CDR3 has 13 residues. The CDR3 bases are TGTGCTAGTGGATTGGACCATACGGACATTCAGTACTTC. Protein product: CASGLDHTDIQYF.

CDR3 coding DNA: TGTGCCAGCAGCGACACCCACAATGAGCAGTTCTTC. It codes for CASSDTHNEQFF. This chain links TRBV7-6 with TRBJ2-1; D gene unclear. V gave up 5 bases and J gave up 5 bases, with 7 bases separating them. The CDR3 is made up of 12 amino acids. Looked up from germline, CDR1 is SGHVS and CDR2 is FNYEAQ. The complete variable domain, with remaining parts taken from reference TRBV7-6 and TRBJ2-1, reads GAGVSQSPRYKVTKRGQDVALRCDPISGHVSLYWYRQALGQGPEFLTYFNYEAQQDKSGLPNDRFSAERPEGSISTLTIQRTEQRDSAMYRCASSDTHNEQFFGPGTRLTVL.

As to this clonotype: One end of the junction does not line up with germline, which may come from a read error. The chain couples TRBV7-2 to TRBJ2-5; 8 nucleotides match TRBD2. Germline loops: CDR1 SGHTA, CDR2 FQGNSA. The CDR3 has 14 amino acids. CDR3 residues: CASRREVGSETKYF. The CDR3 DNA reads TGTGCCAGCAGGCGGGAGGTGGGGTCAGAGACCAAGTACTTC.

The V and J genes are TRBV20-1 and TRBJ2-7, with a weak D call TRBD2 (5 bases). Germline CDR1 reads DFQATT; CDR2 reads SNEGSKA (reference sequence). Between the trimmed V and J ends, which lost 1 base and 2 bases, there was a span of 12 bases. The CDR3 is made up of 14 amino acids. CDR3 loop: CSARGQWEPYEQYF. CDR3 sequence (DNA): TGCAGTGCTAGAGGCCAGTGGGAGCCCTACGAGCAGTACTTC.

At least ten counts were recorded for this clonotype. CDR3 sequence: CASSRTQGYNEKLFF. CDR3 nucleotide sequence: TGTGCCAGCAGCCGAACCCAGGGGTATAATGAAAAACTGTTTTTT. The chain is built from TRBV7-6 and TRBJ1-4, with D perhaps TRBD1 (6 bases). CDR3 length: 15 amino acids. CDR1 and CDR2 from the germline V gene are SGHVS and FNYEAQ. Trimming took off 5 bases at V and 4 bases at J, with 14 bases between the two ends.

A note on this clonotype: A much larger clone differs from this one at a single base, so this may be a read error. The chain employs TRBV5-3 and TRBJ2-3, with D maybe TRBD2 (7 bases). TRBV5-3 is classed as an ORF, of uncertain function. This CDR3 contains 15 residues. CDR3: CASSFGGGAPDTQYF. In DNA, the CDR3 is TGTGCCAGCAGCTTTGGGGGGGGGGCCCCAGATACGCAGTATTTT.

Here the CDR3 DNA reads TGTGCCAGCAGCTTGGGTATCGGACACGATAACTATGGCTACACCTTC. It yields the protein CASSLGIGHDNYGYTF. The rearrangement joins TRBV5-5 to TRBJ1-2; D may be TRBD1 (5 bases). V lost 0 bases and J lost 1, with 13 bases in between. The CDR3 loop spans 16 amino acids. Germline lookup yields CDR1 SGHKS and CDR2 YYEKEE (reference sequence).

This clonotype has a count of ten or more. The chain combines TRBV11-2 with TRBJ2-1; 11 bases line up with TRBD2. V gave up 7 bases and J gave up 3 bases; unmatched junction bases: 14. CDR3 length: 18 amino acids. Germline V CDR1 and CDR2: SGHAT, FQNNGV. The CDR3 protein is CASTRHPGTSGNYNEQFF. CDR3 in DNA: TGTGCCAGCACACGACATCCCGGGACTAGCGGAAACTACAATGAGCAGTTCTTC.

Concerning this clonotype itself: This sequence may be a read error, since a much larger clone differs from it by one base. The genes are TRBV7-2 and TRBJ2-5; 8 positions match TRBD2. Germline V gene lookup returns CDR1 SGHTA and CDR2 FQGNSA. The CDR3 has 13 amino acids. For the CDR3, the DNA is TGTGCCAGCAGCCCGAGCGGGGGTAAGACCAAGTACTTC. This gives the protein CASSPSGGKTKYF.

J is TRBJ1-2 and V is TRBV27, with 10 bases matching TRBD1. CDR3 length: 14 amino acids. CDR1 and CDR2 from the germline V gene are MNHEY and SMNVEV (reference sequence). Losses at the gene ends were 3 bases for V and 8 bases for J; bases not matched to a gene: 6. This CDR3 is CASSLGQGLEGYTF. The CDR3 DNA reads TGTGCCAGCAGTTTGGGACAGGGGCTGGAAGGCTACACCTTC.

This clonotype came up a few times. The rearrangement links TRBV4-1 to TRBJ2-3; D is possibly TRBD2 (7 bases). This CDR3 has 19 amino acids. Germline V gene sequence: CDR1 MGHRA, CDR2 YSYEKL. The germline V and J ends were trimmed by 0 bases and 3 bases, with 22 bases remaining between them. The CDR3 nucleotides read TGCGCCAGCAGCCAAGAAGAGTCGGGCTGGGGGGGCCCAACAGATACGCAGTATTTT. This translates into CASSQEESGWGGPTDTQYF.